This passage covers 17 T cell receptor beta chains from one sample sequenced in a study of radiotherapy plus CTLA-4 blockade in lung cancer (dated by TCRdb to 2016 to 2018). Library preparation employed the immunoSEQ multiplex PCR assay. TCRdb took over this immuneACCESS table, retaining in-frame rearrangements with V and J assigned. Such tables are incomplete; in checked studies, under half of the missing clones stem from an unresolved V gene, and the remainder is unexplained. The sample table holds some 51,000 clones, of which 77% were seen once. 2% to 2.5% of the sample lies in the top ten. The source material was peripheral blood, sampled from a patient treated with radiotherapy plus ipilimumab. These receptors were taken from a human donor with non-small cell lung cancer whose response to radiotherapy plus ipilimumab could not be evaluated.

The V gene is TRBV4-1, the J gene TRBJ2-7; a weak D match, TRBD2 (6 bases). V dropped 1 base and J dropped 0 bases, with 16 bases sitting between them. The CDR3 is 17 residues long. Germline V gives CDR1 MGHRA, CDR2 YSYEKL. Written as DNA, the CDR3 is TGCGCCAGCAGCCAAGTTGATTTCATCGGGAGCTCCTACGAGCAGTACTTC. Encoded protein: CASSQVDFIGSSYEQYF.

Written as DNA, the CDR3 is TGTGCCAGCAGCTTTCGAAGCGCCGGGGCCAACGTCCTGACTTTC. Protein: CASSFRSAGANVLTF. This chain uses TRBV7-3 with TRBJ2-6; D gene unclear. CDR3 length: 15 residues. V gave up 3 bases and J gave up 4 bases, with 10 bases separating them. In germline, CDR1 is SGHTA, CDR2 FQGTGA.

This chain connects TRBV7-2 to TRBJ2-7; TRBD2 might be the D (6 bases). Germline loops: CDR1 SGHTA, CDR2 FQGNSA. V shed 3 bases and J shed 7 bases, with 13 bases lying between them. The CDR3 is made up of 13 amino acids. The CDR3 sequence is CASSFDRGWEQYF. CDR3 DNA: TGTGCCAGCAGCTTCGATCGGGGGTGGGAGCAGTACTTC. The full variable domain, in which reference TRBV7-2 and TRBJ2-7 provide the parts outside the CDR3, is GAGVSQSPSNKVTEKGKDVELRCDPISGHTALYWYRQSLGQGLEFLIYFQGNSAPDKSGLPSDRFSAERTGGSVSTLTIQRTQQEDSAVYLCASSFDRGWEQYFGPGTRLTVT.

This chain's CDR3 is CASSPIRTGQETQYF. Here the CDR3 DNA reads TGTGCCAGCAGCCCAATTCGGACAGGTCAAGAGACCCAGTACTTC. The chain is built from TRBV7-9 and TRBJ2-5, with TRBD1 identical over 7 bases. Losses at the gene ends were 5 bases for V and 2 bases for J; bases not matched to a gene: 8. This CDR3 comprises 15 residues. Germline CDR1 and CDR2: SEHNR and FQNEAQ (reference sequence).

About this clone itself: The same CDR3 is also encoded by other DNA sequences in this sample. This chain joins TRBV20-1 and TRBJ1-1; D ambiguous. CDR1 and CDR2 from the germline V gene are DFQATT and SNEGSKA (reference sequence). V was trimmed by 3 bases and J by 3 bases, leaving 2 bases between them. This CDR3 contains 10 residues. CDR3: CSASYTEAFF. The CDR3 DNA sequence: TGCAGTGCTAGCTACACTGAAGCTTTCTTT.

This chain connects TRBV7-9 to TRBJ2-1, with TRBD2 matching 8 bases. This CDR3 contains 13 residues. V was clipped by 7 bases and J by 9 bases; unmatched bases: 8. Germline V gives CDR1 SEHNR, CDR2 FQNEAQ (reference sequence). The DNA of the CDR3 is TGTGCCAGCAATCCGGGACTAGGCAGTGAGCAGTTCTTC. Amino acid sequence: CASNPGLGSEQFF. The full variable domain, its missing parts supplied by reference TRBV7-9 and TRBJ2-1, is DTGVSQNPRHKITKRGQNVTFRCDPISEHNRLYWYRQTLGQGPEFLTYFQNEAQLEKSRLLSDRFSAERPKGSFSTLEIQRTEQGDSAMYLCASNPGLGSEQFFGPGTRLTVL.

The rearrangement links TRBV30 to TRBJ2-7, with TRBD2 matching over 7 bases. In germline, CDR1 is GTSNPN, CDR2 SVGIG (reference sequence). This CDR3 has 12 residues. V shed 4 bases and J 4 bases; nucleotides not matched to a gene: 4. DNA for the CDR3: TGTGCCTGGAACCCTAGCGGTTACGAGCAGTACTTC. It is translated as CAWNPSGYEQYF.

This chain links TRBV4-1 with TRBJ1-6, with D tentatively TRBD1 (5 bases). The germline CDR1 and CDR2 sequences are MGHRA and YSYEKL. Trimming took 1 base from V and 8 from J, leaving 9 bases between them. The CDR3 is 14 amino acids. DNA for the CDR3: TGCGCCAGCAGCCAAGTGGGGGGGGATTCACCCCTCCACTTT. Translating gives CASSQVGGDSPLHF.

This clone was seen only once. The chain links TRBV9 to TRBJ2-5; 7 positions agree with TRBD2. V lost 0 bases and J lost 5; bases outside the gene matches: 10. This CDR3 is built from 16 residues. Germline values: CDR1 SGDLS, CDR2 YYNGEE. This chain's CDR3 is CASSVGIAGGRETQYF. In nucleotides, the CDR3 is TGTGCCAGCAGCGTAGGGATAGCGGGCGGCCGGGAGACCCAGTACTTC.

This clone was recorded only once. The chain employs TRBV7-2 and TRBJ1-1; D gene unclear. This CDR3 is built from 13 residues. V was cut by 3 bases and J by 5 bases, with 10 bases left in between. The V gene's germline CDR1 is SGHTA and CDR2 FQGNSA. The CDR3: CASSFSAGTEAFF. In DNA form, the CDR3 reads TGTGCCAGCAGCTTTTCGGCCGGGACTGAAGCTTTCTTT.

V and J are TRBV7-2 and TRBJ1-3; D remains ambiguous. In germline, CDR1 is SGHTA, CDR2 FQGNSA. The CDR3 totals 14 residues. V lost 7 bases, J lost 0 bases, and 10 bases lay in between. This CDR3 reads CASTSRNSGNTIYF. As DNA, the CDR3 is TGTGCCAGCACCTCCAGGAACTCTGGAAACACCATATATTTT.

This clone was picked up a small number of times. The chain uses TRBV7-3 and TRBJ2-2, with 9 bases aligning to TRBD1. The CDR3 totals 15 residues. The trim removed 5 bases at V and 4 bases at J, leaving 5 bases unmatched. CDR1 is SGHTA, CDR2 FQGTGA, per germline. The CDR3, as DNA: TGTGCCAGCAGCACGGGACAGGGTCCCACCGGGGAGCTGTTTTTT. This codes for CASSTGQGPTGELFF.

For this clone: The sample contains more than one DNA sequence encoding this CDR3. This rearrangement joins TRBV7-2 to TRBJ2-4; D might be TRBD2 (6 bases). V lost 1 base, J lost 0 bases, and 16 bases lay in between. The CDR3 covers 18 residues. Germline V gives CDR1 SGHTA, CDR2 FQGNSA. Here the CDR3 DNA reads TGTGCCAGCAGCTTAGTGGCGGGGCAGTACGAAGCCAAAAACATTCAGTACTTC. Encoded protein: CASSLVAGQYEAKNIQYF.

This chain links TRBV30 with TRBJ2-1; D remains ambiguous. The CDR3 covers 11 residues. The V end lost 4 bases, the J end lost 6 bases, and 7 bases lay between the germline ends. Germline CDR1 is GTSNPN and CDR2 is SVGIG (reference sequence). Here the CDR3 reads CAWTYSNEQFF. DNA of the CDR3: TGTGCCTGGACGTACTCCAATGAGCAGTTCTTC.

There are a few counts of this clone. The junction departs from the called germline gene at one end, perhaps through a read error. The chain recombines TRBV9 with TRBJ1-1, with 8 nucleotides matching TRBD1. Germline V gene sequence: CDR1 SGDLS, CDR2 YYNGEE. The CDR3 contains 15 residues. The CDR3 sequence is CAGSTDGQGGTEAFF. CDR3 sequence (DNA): TGTGCCGGCAGCACAGACGGACAGGGTGGCACTGAAGCTTTCTTT.

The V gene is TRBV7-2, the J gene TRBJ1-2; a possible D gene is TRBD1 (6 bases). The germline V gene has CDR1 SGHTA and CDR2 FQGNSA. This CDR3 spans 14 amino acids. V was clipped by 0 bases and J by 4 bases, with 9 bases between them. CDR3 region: CASSLAGQLYGYTF. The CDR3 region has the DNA TGTGCCAGCAGCTTAGCCGGACAGCTCTATGGCTACACCTTC.

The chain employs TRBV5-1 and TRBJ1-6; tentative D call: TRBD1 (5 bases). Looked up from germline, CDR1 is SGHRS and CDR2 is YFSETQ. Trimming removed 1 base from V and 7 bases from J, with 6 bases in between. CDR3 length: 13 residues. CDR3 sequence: CASSLRGNSPLHF. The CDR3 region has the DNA TGCGCCAGCAGCTTGCGGGGGAATTCACCCCTCCACTTT.